A selection of T cell receptor beta chains follows, all from one sample in a study of blood T cell repertoires in COVID-19. Only in-frame clones appear in the TCRdb table, and some are missing; sequencing was by immunoSEQ multiplex PCR. This table has 150,000 or so clones, about 90% appearing once. Input material: peripheral blood. Receptors originate from a man aged 50-59 years with acute or convalescent COVID-19. CDR3s include the opening cysteine and the closing phenylalanine or tryptophan. The order of the fields is clone size, V gene, D gene, J gene, CDR3 protein, CDR3 DNA. A D gene is named only where the DNA matches it firmly. A clone size is listed for some rows: how often the clone was seen (once, few, many), or a class if it is expanded.

>-|TRBV11-2|-|TRBJ1-5
CASSLQDQDQPQHF
TGTGCCAGCAGCTTACAAGACCAGGATCAGCCCCAGCATTTT
>-|TRBV6-6|TRBD1|TRBJ2-5
CASSRGGASQETQYF
TGTGCCAGCAGTCGAGGGGGCGCGTCCCAAGAGACCCAGTACTTC
>-|TRBV27|TRBD1|TRBJ1-2
CASRTGAQNYGYTF
TGTGCCAGCAGGACAGGGGCGCAAAACTATGGCTACACCTTC
>-|TRBV18|-|TRBJ1-6
CASSFDSNSPLHF
TGTGCCAGCTCATTCGACAGTAATTCACCCCTCCACTTT
>-|TRBV18|TRBD1|TRBJ1-1
CASSLGQANTEAFF
TGTGCCAGCTCTCTAGGACAGGCGAACACTGAAGCTTTCTTT
>-|TRBV15|-|TRBJ1-4
CATSGGSTEKLFF
TGTGCCACCAGCGGGGGGAGCACTGAAAAACTGTTTTTT
>-|TRBV5-6|TRBD1|TRBJ2-2
CASSSTGGGGELFF
TGTGCCAGCAGCTCGACAGGGGGCGGCGGGGAGCTGTTTTTT
>-|TRBV27|-|TRBJ2-3
CASSLFGVPDTQYF
TGTGCCAGCAGTTTATTCGGGGTCCCAGATACGCAGTATTTT
>-|TRBV19|TRBD1|TRBJ1-1
CASARSPGTGNPEAFF
TGTGCCAGTGCCCGATCTCCCGGGACAGGGAACCCTGAAGCTTTCTTT
>-|TRBV7-2|TRBD1|TRBJ2-4
CASSFGTGAENIQYF
TGTGCCAGCAGCTTTGGGACAGGCGCCGAAAACATTCAGTACTTC
>few|TRBV5-1|TRBD2|TRBJ2-2
CASSGTSGNTGELFF
TGCGCCAGCAGCGGGACTAGCGGTAACACCGGGGAGCTGTTTTTT
>-|TRBV5-4|TRBD2|TRBJ2-2
CASSLEGLAGAVGELFF
TGTGCCAGCAGCTTGGAAGGACTAGCGGGAGCAGTCGGGGAGCTGTTTTTT
>-|TRBV7-8|-|TRBJ1-2
CASSLSLGGYGYTF
TGTGCCAGCAGCTTATCGCTGGGAGGCTATGGCTACACCTTC
>-|TRBV6-5|-|TRBJ2-2
CASTPRVANTGELFF
TGTGCCAGTACCCCAAGAGTGGCGAACACCGGGGAGCTGTTTTTT
>-|TRBV24-1|-|TRBJ2-7
CATSDVRESAEQYF
TGTGCCACCAGTGATGTTCGGGAGTCGGCCGAGCAGTACTTC
>-|TRBV19|-|TRBJ2-4
CASSIPRAVAKNIQYF
TGTGCCAGTAGTATCCCGCGCGCTGTAGCCAAAAACATTCAGTACTTC
>once|TRBV11-3|-|TRBJ2-2
CASSTGVNTGELFF
TGTGCCAGCAGCACGGGGGTGAACACCGGGGAGCTGTTTTTT
>-|TRBV3-1/TRBV3-2|-|TRBJ1-6
CASRAQGLGSPLHF
TGTGCCAGCAGGGCACAGGGTCTTGGATCACCCCTCCACTTT
>-|TRBV6-6|-|TRBJ2-3
CASTSRVGTDTQYF
TGTGCCAGCACCTCCAGGGTCGGCACAGATACGCAGTATTTT
>-|TRBV10-3|-|TRBJ2-1
CAIRPAGYNEQFF
TGTGCCATCAGGCCCGCCGGCTACAATGAGCAGTTCTTC
>-|TRBV12-3/TRBV12-4|-|TRBJ1-3
CASSRGSGNTIYF
TGTGCCAGCAGTCGGGGCTCTGGAAACACCATATATTTT
>-|TRBV28|-|TRBJ1-5
CASSTSLQPQHF
TGTGCCAGCAGTACTAGTCTTCAGCCCCAGCATTTT
>once|TRBV30|-|TRBJ1-5
CAWSVRGYRNQPQHF
TGTGCCTGGAGTGTACGGGGGTACCGCAATCAGCCCCAGCATTTT
>once|TRBV9|TRBD1|TRBJ2-3
CASSVDRGRGSTDTQYF
TGTGCCAGCAGCGTCGACAGGGGGAGGGGGTCCACAGATACGCAGTATTTT
>-|TRBV11-2|-|TRBJ1-1
CASSLSGSTEAFF
TGTGCCAGCAGCTTATCAGGAAGCACTGAAGCTTTCTTT
>-|TRBV20-1|-|TRBJ2-1
CSARTYNEQFF
TGCAGTGCTAGGACTTACAATGAGCAGTTCTTC
>-|TRBV2|-|TRBJ1-5
CASSAQNSNQPQHF
TGTGCCAGCAGTGCACAGAATAGCAATCAGCCCCAGCATTTT
>-|TRBV3-1/TRBV3-2|-|TRBJ2-6
CASNRVAGANVLTF
TGTGCCAGCAATCGCGTGGCTGGGGCCAACGTCCTGACTTTC
>-|TRBV5-5|-|TRBJ1-5
CASSPYRERNQPQHF
TGTGCCAGCAGCCCCTACAGGGAGCGCAATCAGCCCCAGCATTTT
>-|TRBV10-3|-|TRBJ1-2
CAIQEGGQPAGYTF
TGTGCCATCCAAGAGGGGGGGCAGCCGGCCGGCTACACCTTC
>-|TRBV27|TRBD2|TRBJ2-3
CASRRGGDTDTQYF
TGTGCCAGCAGGCGGGGGGGCGACACAGATACGCAGTATTTT
>-|TRBV2|-|TRBJ2-6
CASRQQGSGANVLTF
TGTGCCAGCAGGCAACAGGGATCCGGGGCCAACGTCCTGACTTTC
>-|TRBV27|TRBD1|TRBJ1-1
CASSLRFGAGGPMGAFF
TGTGCCAGCAGTTTACGTTTTGGGGCAGGGGGCCCCATGGGAGCTTTCTTT
>-|TRBV2|-|TRBJ1-5
CASSGTGRANQPQHF
TGTGCCAGCAGTGGGACGGGCAGGGCCAATCAGCCCCAGCATTTT
>-|TRBV7-6|-|TRBJ2-1
CASSLGVAGNSYNEQFF
TGTGCCAGCAGCTTAGGGGTGGCGGGGAACTCCTACAATGAGCAGTTCTTC
>-|TRBV10-2|TRBD2|TRBJ2-3
CASSESKASGPDTQYF
TGCGCCAGCAGTGAGTCGAAGGCTAGCGGGCCAGATACGCAGTATTTT